This T cell receptor (beta chain) was obtained from a study of cytomegalovirus exposure and HLA in healthy donors. Study in general: Unique TCRs from HLA-typed donors, roughly 87 million of them, were held in an early data release.

A note on this clone: Its antigen is currently unknown.

Looked up from germline, CDR1 is SGHTA and CDR2 is FQGNSA. CDR3 length equals 16 residues. V lost 1 base to trimming and J lost 2 bases, with 12 bases between them. Researchers ran the PCR with 60 Vbeta and 13 Jbeta primers. The repertoire was sequenced with immunoSEQ multiplex PCR; TCRdb's copy has only in-frame clones and lacks some. The repertoire holds over 100,000 clones, with 76% as singletons. Healthy bone marrow donors supplied every sample. The study's findings and limits: The authors later found most CMV-associated TCR beta chains appeared HLA-restricted. The authors later linked a missense DCLRE1C variant to TCR beta V- and J-gene trimming.

The gene calls are TRBV7-2 and TRBJ1-5; D is unresolved. The TCR originated in a female donor in good health and CMV-seropositive. Sequencing was done on a sample of PBMCs. DNA for the CDR3: TGTGCCAGCAGCTTAGAATTTGGGCAGGGCAATCAGCCCCAGCATTTT. Translating it yields CASSLEFGQGNQPQHF.